These T cell receptor beta chains were read from a single sample in a study of control samples from healthy donors and cancer patients. Clones were sequenced by immunoSEQ multiplex PCR, and TCRdb holds only the in-frame ones, with some missing. The sample yields 260,000 or so clones, around 79% seen once. The sample comprised PBMCs. Receptors were obtained from a woman in her fifties or sixties with lung cancer. Both conserved end residues are part of each CDR3. Each record gives: CDR3 protein, CDR3 DNA, J gene, D gene, clone size, V gene. D genes are given only for firm matches. The size entry is marked missing in some rows and otherwise reads once, few, many or a size class.

CASSPDRSYGYTF,TGTGCCAGCAGCCCCGACAGGAGCTATGGCTACACCTTC,TRBJ1-2,-,-,TRBV3-1/TRBV3-2
CAGLQGKRAFF,TGTGCCGGGTTACAGGGGAAACGAGCTTTCTTT,TRBJ1-1,TRBD1,-,TRBV28
CASSPRTTAGEQFF,TGTGCCAGCTCACCAAGGACTACCGCAGGTGAGCAGTTCTTC,TRBJ2-1,-,-,TRBV18
CASSLEAGSTGELFF,TGTGCCAGCAGCTTGGAGGCAGGGTCCACCGGGGAGCTGTTTTTT,TRBJ2-2,-,-,TRBV5-5
CASSVGDSTEAFF,TGTGCCAGCTCCGTTGGGGATTCCACTGAAGCTTTCTTT,TRBJ1-1,-,few,TRBV18
CPSCLGGGARDQPQHF,TGTCCCAGCTGTTTGGGCGGGGGGGCCCGGGATCAGCCCCAGCATTTT,TRBJ1-5,-,-,TRBV28
CASRQGRQHTEAFF,TGTGCCAGCAGACAGGGACGGCAACACACTGAAGCTTTCTTT,TRBJ1-1,-,-,TRBV27
CASSLVLRPGSPLHF,TGTGCCAGCAGTTTAGTTCTCCGCCCGGGTTCACCCCTCCACTTT,TRBJ1-6,-,-,TRBV27
CASSLAGTGNEQFF,TGTGCCAGCAGCTTAGCCGGGACAGGGAATGAGCAGTTCTTC,TRBJ2-1,TRBD1,-,TRBV7-9
CASSEGGTTEAFF,TGTGCCAGCAGTGAGGGAGGGACCACTGAAGCTTTCTTT,TRBJ1-1,-,-,TRBV6-1
CASTPRRRQGEDYGYTF,TGTGCCAGCACCCCGCGCCGCCGACAGGGAGAAGACTATGGCTACACCTTC,TRBJ1-2,TRBD1,-,TRBV11-2